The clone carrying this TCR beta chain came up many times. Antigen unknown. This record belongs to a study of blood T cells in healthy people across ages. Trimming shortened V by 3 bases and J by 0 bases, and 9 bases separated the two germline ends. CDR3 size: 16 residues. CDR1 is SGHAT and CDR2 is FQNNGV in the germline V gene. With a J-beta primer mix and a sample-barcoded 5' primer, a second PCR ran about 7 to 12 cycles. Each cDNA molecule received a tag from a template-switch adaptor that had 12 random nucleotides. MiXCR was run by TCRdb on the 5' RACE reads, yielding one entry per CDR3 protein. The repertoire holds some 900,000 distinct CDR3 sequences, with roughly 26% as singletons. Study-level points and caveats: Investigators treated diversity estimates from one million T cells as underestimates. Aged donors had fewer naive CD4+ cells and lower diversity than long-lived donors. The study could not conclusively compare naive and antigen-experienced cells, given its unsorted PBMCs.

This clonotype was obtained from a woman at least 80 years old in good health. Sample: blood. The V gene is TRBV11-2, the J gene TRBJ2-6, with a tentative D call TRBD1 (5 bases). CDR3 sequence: CASSLLQGSGANVLTF. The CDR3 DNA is TGTGCCAGCAGCTTGTTGCAGGGCTCTGGGGCCAACGTCCTGACTTTC.